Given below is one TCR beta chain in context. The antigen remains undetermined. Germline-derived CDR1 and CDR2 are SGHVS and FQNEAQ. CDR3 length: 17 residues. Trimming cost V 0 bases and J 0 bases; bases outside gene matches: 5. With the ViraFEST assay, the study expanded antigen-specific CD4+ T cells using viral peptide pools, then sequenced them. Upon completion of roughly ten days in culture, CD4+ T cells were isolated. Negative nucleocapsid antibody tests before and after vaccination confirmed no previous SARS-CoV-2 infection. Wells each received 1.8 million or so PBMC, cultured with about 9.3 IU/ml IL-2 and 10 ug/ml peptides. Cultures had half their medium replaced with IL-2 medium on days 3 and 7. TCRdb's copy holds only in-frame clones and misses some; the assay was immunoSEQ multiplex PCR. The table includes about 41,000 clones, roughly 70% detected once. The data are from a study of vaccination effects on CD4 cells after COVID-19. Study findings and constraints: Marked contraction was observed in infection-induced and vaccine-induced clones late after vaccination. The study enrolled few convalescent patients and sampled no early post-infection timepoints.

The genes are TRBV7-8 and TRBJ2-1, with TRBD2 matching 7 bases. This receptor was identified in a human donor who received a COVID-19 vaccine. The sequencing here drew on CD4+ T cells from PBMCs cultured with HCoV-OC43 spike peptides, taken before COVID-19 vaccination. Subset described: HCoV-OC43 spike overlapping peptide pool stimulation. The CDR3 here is CASSLAAAGSSYNEQFF. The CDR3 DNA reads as TGTGCCAGCAGCTTAGCGGCAGCGGGGAGCTCCTACAATGAGCAGTTCTTC. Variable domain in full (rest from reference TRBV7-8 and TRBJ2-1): GAGVSQSPRYKVAKRGQDVALRCDPISGHVSLFWYQQALGQGPEFLTYFQNEAQLDKSGLPSDRFFAERPEGSVSTLKIQRTQQEDSAVYLCASSLAAAGSSYNEQFFGPGTRLTVL.